This paragraph covers one T cell receptor beta chain sequence. Some clones are missing from TCRdb's copy, which holds only in-frame ones; the method was immunoSEQ multiplex PCR. The sample includes over 150,000 clones, approximately 78% of them seen just once. Adults between about 18 and 89 years of age took part from 20 to 25 US areas. The data belong to a study of blood T cell repertoires in COVID-19. The V end lost 1 base, the J end lost 9 bases, and 16 bases lay between the germline ends. The CDR3 spans 15 residues. Germline CDR1 and CDR2: SGHTA and FQGNSA. This receptor was obtained from a woman in her fifties or sixties who had recovered from COVID-19. This rearrangement joins TRBV7-2 to TRBJ2-1, with D possibly being TRBD2 (5 bases). The material sequenced was PBMCs or T cells enriched from blood (not recorded which). The CDR3 DNA is TGTGCCAGCAGCTTAGTGAGTAGCGTCGGCGCTGAGCAGTTCTTC. It encodes CASSLVSSVGAEQFF.